The 5 T cell receptor beta chains reported below all come from one sample, sequenced in a study of T-cell reconstitution after alpha-beta-depleted transplantation in children. A library of TCRbeta sequences, prepared with unique molecular identifiers, was generated. MiXCR, run by TCRdb on the PCR reads, gives a single entry per CDR3 protein. The sample holds about 6,700 distinct CDR3 sequences, 16% seen once. This specimen was PBMCs, taken before TCRalphabeta/CD19-depleted stem cell transplant. The receptors were gathered from a boy younger than 10 with acute lymphoblastic leukemia, due to receive a stem cell transplant.

This clonotype occurred many times. The rearrangement links TRBV21-1 to TRBJ1-2; the table's D call, TRBD1, has no DNA check behind it. TRBV21-1 is reported as a pseudogene. The CDR3 is 16 amino acids. The CDR3 coding sequence is TGTGCCAGCAGCAAAGGGAGAGGGTTTGTTGGCTATGGCTACACCTTC. Translation: CASSKGRGFVGYGYTF.

This clonotype showed up many times. V is TRBV6-4 and J is TRBJ1-5; D is unresolved. CDR1 is MRHNA and CDR2 is SNTAGT in the germline V gene. The CDR3 sequence is 13 residues long. The V and J ends lost 2 bases and 4 bases respectively, with 6 bases between them. CDR3 sequence reads: CASSDKENQPQHF. In nucleotides, the CDR3 is TGTGCCAGCAGTGACAAGGAGAATCAGCCCCAGCATTTT.

This clonotype has a count of ten or more. The chain links TRBV7-9 to TRBJ1-1, with D maybe TRBD1 (5 bases). Deletions cut 2 bases from V and 1 base from J, with 17 bases between. The CDR3 is made up of 17 amino acids. Germline V gives CDR1 SEHNR, CDR2 FQNEAQ (reference sequence). CDR3 in amino acids: CASSLMGREEKNTEAFF. CDR3 nucleotide sequence: TGTGCCAGCAGCTTAATGGGCAGGGAGGAGAAGAACACTGAAGCTTTCTTT.

This clonotype was seen only a few times. The chain recombines TRBV9 with TRBJ2-3, with TRBD2 identical over 8 bases. The CDR3 has 15 amino acids. V dropped 0 bases and J dropped 1; count of bases not matched to a gene: 1. Germline V lookup: CDR1 SGDLS, CDR2 YYNGEE. The CDR3 region has the DNA TGTGCCAGCAGCGTAGCGGGGGGGCGCACAGATACGCAGTATTTT. Residues: CASSVAGGRTDTQYF.

This clonotype was picked up many times. The rearrangement uses TRBV7-9 and TRBJ1-2, with TRBD1 matching over 7 bases. Germline CDR1 is SEHNR and CDR2 is FQNEAQ (reference sequence). This CDR3 has 14 residues. The junction had 11 bases not matched to a gene; V was cut back by 5 bases and J by 8 bases. CDR3 amino acids: CASSQEDRVYGYTF. The CDR3 coding sequence is TGTGCCAGCAGCCAAGAAGACAGGGTGTACGGCTACACCTTC.